A single sample is the source of the 29 T cell receptor beta chains below, sequenced in a study of blood T cell repertoires in COVID-19. The table came from immunoSEQ multiplex PCR; TCRdb's copy has only in-frame clones and leaves some out. The sample records 150,000 to 200,000 clones, around 84% being singletons. Sequences were obtained from peripheral blood. The origin of the receptors is a woman in her 70s with COVID-19, enrolled during active disease.

The chain combines TRBV4-2 with TRBJ2-1; TRBD2 agrees at 8 bases. The J segment lost 3 bases and the V segment lost 0 bases, leaving 4 bases of the junction unmatched. The CDR3 has 16 amino acids. Looked up from germline, CDR1 is LGHNA and CDR2 is YNFKEQ. CDR3 coding DNA: TGTGCCAGCAGCCAAGATGGAACTAGCGGCTACAATGAGCAGTTCTTC. Encoded protein: CASSQDGTSGYNEQFF.

This rearrangement joins TRBV27 to TRBJ1-6; 7 nucleotides line up with TRBD1. With 1 base clipped from V and 6 bases from J, the junction kept 9 bases outside the gene matches. Germline CDR1 is MNHEY and CDR2 is SMNVEV (reference sequence). This CDR3 has 17 amino acids. DNA of the CDR3: TGTGCCAGCAGTTTATTTGCAGGGGGTGTCAGTAATTCACCCCTCCACTTT. The encoded protein is CASSLFAGGVSNSPLHF.

The DNA for the CDR3 is TGTGCCAGCAGCTTGGGCCCAGGACAGGGTGCAAATGGCTACACCTTC. Protein product: CASSLGPGQGANGYTF. V is TRBV5-6 and J is TRBJ1-2; 8 bases are a match to TRBD1. The CDR3 is 16 residues long. V gave up 0 bases and J gave up 6 bases; unmatched junction bases: 10. Germline-derived CDR1 and CDR2 are SGHDT and YYEEEE.

This chain uses TRBV2 with TRBJ2-2; D possibly corresponds to TRBD1 (6 bases). There are 14 residues in the CDR3. Germline loops: CDR1 SNHLY, CDR2 FYNNEI. V was trimmed by 4 bases and J by 7 bases, leaving 13 bases between them. In nucleotides, the CDR3 is TGTGCCAGCAGTGGTGCCAGGGGAGACGGGGAGCTGTTTTTT. Residues: CASSGARGDGELFF.

The genes are TRBV10-3 and TRBJ1-1; D possibly corresponds to TRBD1 (5 bases). Trimming took 5 bases from V and 2 from J, leaving 18 bases between them. This CDR3 contains 16 residues. Per germline, CDR1 ENHRY and CDR2 SYGVKD. The DNA of the CDR3 is TGTGCCATCAGTTCAGTCGGGGGGGGATTCAACACTGAAGCTTTCTTT. This sequence encodes CAISSVGGGFNTEAFF.

The chain links TRBV20-1 to TRBJ1-1; TRBD1 is a possible D gene (6 bases). Germline lookup yields CDR1 DFQATT and CDR2 SNEGSKA (reference sequence). The CDR3 loop spans 11 amino acids. V was clipped by 6 bases and J by 8 bases, with 13 bases between them. The CDR3 sequence is CSAKTGAEAFF. The CDR3 nucleotides are TGCAGTGCCAAGACAGGTGCCGAAGCTTTCTTT.

This chain joins TRBV20-1 and TRBJ1-4; TRBD1 aligns across 8 bases. The V gene's germline CDR1 is DFQATT and CDR2 SNEGSKA (reference sequence). V lost 6 bases, J lost 10 bases, and 4 bases stayed unmatched. CDR3 length: 11 amino acids. The CDR3 spells CSAPDRGKLFF. The CDR3 DNA reads TGCAGTGCACCCGACAGGGGAAAACTGTTTTTT.

This clone was recorded once. CDR3 DNA: TGTGCCAGCTCACCGAGCTCACCAGCGAGTGGGAACACCATATATTTT. Translated: CASSPSSPASGNTIYF. This chain links TRBV18 with TRBJ1-3; D uncertain. Per the germline V gene, CDR1 is KGHSH and CDR2 is LQKENI. The V end lost 3 bases, the J end lost 7 bases, and 19 bases lay between the germline ends. This CDR3 has 16 residues.

The rearrangement joins TRBV9 to TRBJ2-1; D is undetermined. The V gene's germline CDR1 is SGDLS and CDR2 YYNGEE. The CDR3 loop spans 13 amino acids. The V end lost 0 bases, the J end lost 7 bases, and 8 bases lay between the germline ends. CDR3 protein: CASSVGAMNEQFF. CDR3 nucleotides: TGTGCCAGCAGCGTAGGAGCGATGAATGAGCAGTTCTTC.

The chain couples TRBV27 to TRBJ2-3; D uncertain. The length of the CDR3 is 13 residues. V gave up 2 bases and J gave up 8 bases, with 11 bases separating them. Germline V gene lookup returns CDR1 MNHEY and CDR2 SMNVEV (reference sequence). CDR3 DNA sequence: TGTGCCAGCAGTTTACTAGGCCCCGTTACGCAGTATTTT. Its protein is CASSLLGPVTQYF.

This chain links TRBV30 with TRBJ2-7; a possible D gene is TRBD2 (5 bases). V was trimmed by 0 bases and J by 6 bases, leaving 12 bases between them. The CDR3 covers 13 residues. Germline V gene sequence: CDR1 GTSNPN, CDR2 SVGIG (reference sequence). CDR3 sequence reads: CAWSVRLAGEQYF. The CDR3 DNA reads as TGTGCCTGGAGTGTTAGGCTAGCCGGCGAGCAGTACTTC.

The chain links TRBV11-2 to TRBJ2-3, with 9 bases aligning to TRBD1. The V segment lost 5 bases and the J segment 4 bases; nucleotides outside the gene matches: 13. CDR1 and CDR2 from the germline V gene are SGHAT and FQNNGV. The CDR3 runs 17 residues. CDR3 DNA sequence: TGTGCCAGCAGCCAAAACGGTGCGACAGGGGGAGCAGATACGCAGTATTTT. Protein: CASSQNGATGGADTQYF.

A note on this clone: Other DNA sequences from this sample encode an identical CDR3 as well. The chain links TRBV29-1 to TRBJ2-1, with 7 bases matching TRBD1. The CDR3 sequence is 13 residues long. V dropped 4 bases and J dropped 4; count of bases not matched to a gene: 4. Germline CDR1 reads SQVTM; CDR2 reads ANQGSEA. CDR3 protein: CSVVGTVYNEQFF. CDR3 DNA: TGCAGCGTTGTAGGGACAGTATACAATGAGCAGTTCTTC.

CDR3 region: CASSEFQGPGNTIYF. In DNA form, the CDR3 reads TGTGCCAGCAGTGAATTTCAGGGGCCTGGAAACACCATATATTTT. The V gene is TRBV6-1, the J gene TRBJ1-3; D is possibly TRBD1 (6 bases). V lost 2 bases and J 2 bases, leaving 10 bases between the germline ends. CDR1 is MNHNS and CDR2 is SASEGT in the germline V gene. CDR3 length equals 15 residues.

The chain recombines TRBV5-1 with TRBJ1-2; no reliable D call. This CDR3 has 15 amino acids. Germline V CDR1 and CDR2: SGHRS, YFSETQ. Trimming cost V 0 bases and J 0 bases, with 9 bases left between them. CDR3 sequence reads: CASSLGGVTNYGYTF. DNA of the CDR3: TGCGCCAGCAGCTTGGGCGGTGTTACTAACTATGGCTACACCTTC. The entire variable domain, with the rest obtained from reference TRBV5-1 and TRBJ1-2, is as follows: KAGVTQTPRYLIKTRGQQVTLSCSPISGHRSVSWYQQTPGQGLQFLFEYFSETQRNKGNFPGRFSGRQFSNSRSEMNVSTLELGDSALYLCASSLGGVTNYGYTFGSGTRLTVV.

In the case of this clone: Given a much more abundant clone one base away, this may be a read error. The same CDR3 arises from other DNA sequences in this sample as well. The CDR3 region is CASSLGQNYGYTF. In DNA, the CDR3 is TGTGCCAGCAGCTTGGGTCAGAACTATGGCTACACCTTC. The rearrangement uses TRBV5-6 and TRBJ1-2; unclear D gene. Germline lookup yields CDR1 SGHDT and CDR2 YYEEEE. The CDR3 loop spans 13 amino acids. The germline V and J ends were trimmed by 0 bases and 2 bases, with 5 bases remaining between them.

Note on this clone: At one boundary the junction diverges from the germline segment, which might be a read error. The CDR3 DNA reads as TGTGCTAGCAGCCCCCAGGTAGTACCCGGGGAGCTGTTTTTT. Translated: CASSPQVVPGELFF. The gene calls are TRBV7-7 and TRBJ2-2, with D hard to call. CDR1 and CDR2 (germline): SSHAT, FNYEAQ (reference sequence). This CDR3 contains 14 residues.

The V gene is TRBV2, the J gene TRBJ2-2; the match to TRBD1 covers 7 bases. Germline trimming cut 2 bases from V and 4 bases from J; bases unmatched to any gene: 1. The CDR3 length is 14 residues. The germline gives CDR1 SNHLY, CDR2 FYNNEI. In DNA, the CDR3 is TGTGCCAGCAGTGAAAAGGGGGCCACCGGGGAGCTGTTTTTT. Protein product: CASSEKGATGELFF.

The chain couples TRBV19 to TRBJ2-1; D gene ambiguous. The CDR3 runs to 15 residues. V was clipped by 3 bases and J by 2 bases, with 11 bases between them. The V gene's germline CDR1 is LNHDA and CDR2 SQIVND (reference sequence). CDR3 DNA sequence: TGTGCCAGTAGTATGTCCAGGTTACCCTACAATGAGCAGTTCTTC. This gives the protein CASSMSRLPYNEQFF. The complete variable domain, with remaining parts taken from reference TRBV19 and TRBJ2-1, reads DGGITQSPKYLFRKEGQNVTLSCEQNLNHDAMYWYRQDPGQGLRLIYYSQIVNDFQKGDIAEGYSVSREKKESFPLTVTSAQKNPTAFYLCASSMSRLPYNEQFFGPGTRLTVL.

This sequence joins TRBV5-1 and TRBJ2-1; TRBD1 aligns across 7 bases. V trimming: 4 bases; J trimming: 4 bases; junction bases outside the gene matches: 8. The CDR3 loop spans 15 amino acids. In germline, CDR1 is SGHRS, CDR2 YFSETQ. The CDR3 loop is CASSTGQARYNEQFF. CDR3 bases: TGCGCCAGCAGCACCGGACAGGCGAGATACAATGAGCAGTTCTTC. Based on the CDR3 plus reference TRBV5-1 and TRBJ2-1, the full variable domain is KAGVTQTPRYLIKTRGQQVTLSCSPISGHRSVSWYQQTPGQGLQFLFEYFSETQRNKGNFPGRFSGRQFSNSRSEMNVSTLELGDSALYLCASSTGQARYNEQFFGPGTRLTVL.

The sample holds a few counts of this clone. V usage is TRBV24-1 and J usage is TRBJ2-5; 11 bases are shared with TRBD2. The CDR3 loop spans 17 amino acids. Germline lookup yields CDR1 KGHDR and CDR2 SFDVKD. V dropped 3 bases and J dropped 2; count of bases not matched to a gene: 7. CDR3 nucleotide sequence: TGTGCCACCAGTGATCGACCTCTAGCGGGAGGACAAGAGACCCAGTACTTC. This translates into CATSDRPLAGGQETQYF.

This chain connects TRBV12-5 to TRBJ2-3; D not resolved. The V gene lost 0 bases and the J gene lost 4 bases, with 5 bases spanning the gap. This CDR3 has 13 amino acids. From germline, CDR1 is LGHNT and CDR2 FRNRAP. The CDR3 protein is CASGLVPADTQYF. As DNA, the CDR3 is TGTGCTAGTGGTTTGGTACCGGCAGATACGCAGTATTTT.

This clone turned up a few times. The V call is TRBV5-4, the J call TRBJ2-1; 9 nucleotides line up with TRBD2. V was clipped by 4 bases and J by 6 bases; unmatched bases: 11. This CDR3 contains 16 residues. Germline assignment: CDR1 SGHNT and CDR2 YYREEE (reference sequence). CDR3: CASSRFIAGALNEQFF. The CDR3 nucleotides are TGTGCCAGCAGCCGCTTTATAGCGGGGGCCCTCAATGAGCAGTTCTTC. Full variable domain (remainder filled in from reference TRBV5-4 and TRBJ2-1): ETGVTQSPTHLIKTRGQQVTLRCSSQSGHNTVSWYQQALGQGPQFIFQYYREEENGRGNFPPRFSGLQFPNYSSELNVNALELDDSALYLCASSRFIAGALNEQFFGPGTRLTVL.

This rearrangement joins TRBV4-1 to TRBJ2-7; TRBD1 agrees at 9 bases. V dropped 5 bases and J dropped 2; count of bases not matched to a gene: 4. CDR1 and CDR2 from the germline V gene are MGHRA and YSYEKL. The length of the CDR3 is 14 residues. The CDR3, as DNA: TGCGCCAGCAGCTGGGACAGGGATACCTACGAGCAGTACTTC. Protein sequence: CASSWDRDTYEQYF.

This chain links TRBV19 with TRBJ2-1; 13 bases fit TRBD2. V lost 10 bases to trimming and J lost 7 bases; unmatched junction nucleotides: 7. The CDR3 spans 14 residues. Per the germline V gene, CDR1 is LNHDA and CDR2 is SQIVND (reference sequence). The CDR3 loop is CATKGTSGANEQFF. The CDR3, as DNA: TGTGCCACAAAAGGGACTAGCGGGGCTAATGAGCAGTTCTTC.

The chain uses TRBV12-5 and TRBJ2-5; D possibly corresponds to TRBD2 (5 bases). CDR3 length: 12 amino acids. Germline V lookup: CDR1 LGHNT, CDR2 FRNRAP. The germline V and J ends were trimmed by 3 bases and 5 bases, with 7 bases remaining between them. CDR3 in DNA: TGTGCTAGTGGTTTTGGGGAGGAGACCCAGTACTTC. It translates to CASGFGEETQYF.

V is TRBV7-3 and J is TRBJ1-1; 7 nucleotides align to TRBD1. CDR1 SGHTA and CDR2 FQGTGA come from the germline V gene. CDR3 length: 15 amino acids. After removal of 2 bases from V and 2 bases from J, the junction contained 5 bases not matched to a gene. The DNA of the CDR3 is TGTGCCAGCAGCTTAGACGGGACAGCAAACACTGAAGCTTTCTTT. Its translation: CASSLDGTANTEAFF.

The V gene is TRBV5-1, the J gene TRBJ2-2; TRBD1 agrees at 8 bases. Germline lookup yields CDR1 SGHRS and CDR2 YFSETQ. The V and J ends lost 0 bases and 7 bases, in that order; junction bases with no gene match: 2. The CDR3 spans 14 residues. CDR3 nucleotides: TGCGCCAGCAGCTTGGGACAGGGGTTCGGGGAGCTGTTTTTT. Protein product: CASSLGQGFGELFF.

V gene TRBV5-1 combines with J gene TRBJ1-1, with unresolved D. The V end was cut by 0 bases, the J end by 8 bases, with 14 bases between. This CDR3 comprises 14 residues. Germline assignment: CDR1 SGHRS and CDR2 YFSETQ. The CDR3 bases are TGCGCCAGCAGCTTGGCGGCAGGTCTTCCCGAAGCTTTCTTT. It encodes CASSLAAGLPEAFF.